A single sample gave rise to the 27 T cell receptor beta chains below, sequenced in a study of response to subunit inactivated influenza vaccine. Via MiXCR, TCRdb re-called the RT-PCR reads, giving one row per CDR3 protein. The repertoire has about 700,000 distinct CDR3 sequences, about 14% of them found once; the top ten carry around 7%. This specimen consisted of PBMCs from blood, obtained around two weeks before vaccination. All receptors come from a man in his forties or fifties who received an inactivated influenza vaccine.

The gene calls are TRBV7-2 and TRBJ2-4, with D perhaps matching TRBD1 (6 bases). The CDR3 runs to 15 residues. Trimming pared 5 bases from V and 1 base from J, leaving 12 bases between. From germline, CDR1 is SGHTA and CDR2 FQGNSA. In DNA, the CDR3 is TGTGCCAGCAGCCCCTCAGGGGCGGCCAAAAACATTCAGTACTTC. This sequence encodes CASSPSGAAKNIQYF.

This clonotype came up a few times. The V gene is TRBV6-1, the J gene TRBJ2-1, with 11 nucleotides matching TRBD2. CDR1 and CDR2 from the germline V gene are MNHNS and SASEGT. V gave up 5 bases and J gave up 6 bases; unmatched junction bases: 12. This CDR3 is 17 amino acids long. CDR3 sequence reads: CASSLFLTSGTTNEQFF. In DNA, the CDR3 is TGTGCCAGCAGTCTCTTCCTGACTAGCGGGACCACCAATGAGCAGTTCTTC.

The rearrangement uses TRBV20-1 and TRBJ2-1; 8 bases align to TRBD2. Per the germline V gene, CDR1 is DFQATT and CDR2 is SNEGSKA (reference sequence). V lost 0 bases and J lost 0; bases outside the gene matches: 7. CDR3 length equals 17 residues. The CDR3 is CSARDAGGRHSYNEQFF. In nucleotides, the CDR3 is TGCAGTGCTAGAGATGCTGGCGGGAGGCACTCCTACAATGAGCAGTTCTTC.

In its sample, this clonotype was seen a few times. The chain links TRBV21-1 to TRBJ2-3; the table's D call, TRBD2, has no DNA check behind it. TRBV21-1 is described as a pseudogene. The CDR3 extends over 16 amino acids. DNA of the CDR3: TGTGCCAGCAGCAAACAGCTAGCGGGGGACACAGATACGCAGTATTTT. This gives the protein CASSKQLAGDTDTQYF.

The chain is built from TRBV20-1 and TRBJ2-7, with D tentatively TRBD2 (6 bases). Per the germline V gene, CDR1 is DFQATT and CDR2 is SNEGSKA (reference sequence). Trimming took off 0 bases at V and 0 bases at J, with 12 bases between the two ends. CDR3 length equals 15 residues. CDR3 DNA: TGCAGTGCTAGAGATCGGGGGAAGAGCTCCTACGAGCAGTACTTC. This sequence encodes CSARDRGKSSYEQYF.

This clonotype was recorded a few times. V usage is TRBV29-1 and J usage is TRBJ2-2; 7 nucleotides agree with TRBD1. V was clipped by 5 bases and J by 2 bases; unmatched bases: 5. Germline V gene data show CDR1 as SQVTM and CDR2 as ANQGSEA. The CDR3 covers 14 residues. The CDR3 DNA reads as TGCAGCGTTTCCGGGACAGTTAACACCGGGGAGCTGTTTTTT. Its protein product is CSVSGTVNTGELFF.

The J gene is TRBJ2-7, the V gene TRBV12-3 or TRBV12-4, with TRBD2 matching over 12 bases. V lost 6 bases to trimming and J lost 5 bases; unmatched junction nucleotides: 5. This CDR3 has 14 residues. The CDR3 region is CASRTSGSQNEQYF. CDR3 nucleotides: TGTGCCAGCAGGACTAGCGGGAGCCAAAACGAGCAGTACTTC.

This chain connects TRBV20-1 to TRBJ2-7; 11 bases match TRBD1. CDR1 DFQATT and CDR2 SNEGSKA come from the germline V gene (reference sequence). The CDR3 loop spans 17 amino acids. The V and J ends lost 2 bases and 4 bases, in that order; junction bases with no gene match: 13. This CDR3 reads CSARSGTGGKGSYEQYF. For the CDR3, the DNA is TGCAGTGCTAGATCCGGGACAGGGGGAAAGGGGAGTTACGAGCAGTACTTC.

In its sample, this clonotype was seen a few times. The gene calls are TRBV6-6 and TRBJ2-2; 10 nucleotides agree with TRBD1. Germline V gene lookup returns CDR1 MNHNY and CDR2 SVGAGI (reference sequence). There are 13 residues in the CDR3. The V and J ends lost 4 bases and 12 bases, in that order; junction bases with no gene match: 5. CDR3: CASSSGQGGKLFF. In DNA, the CDR3 is TGTGCCAGCAGTTCCGGACAGGGGGGGAAGCTGTTTTTT.

This chain links TRBV28 with TRBJ2-1; maybe TRBD2 (5 bases). The ends were cut back, 8 bases at V and 2 bases at J, with 16 bases in the middle. Germline loops: CDR1 MDHEN, CDR2 SYDVKM. This CDR3 spans 15 amino acids. The CDR3 DNA reads TGTGCCAGCGCCCCGGGCGGGCGAACCTACAATGAGCAGTTCTTC. Translated, it gives CASAPGGRTYNEQFF.

The table lists this clonotype with a few counts. The rearrangement uses TRBV12-3 or TRBV12-4 and TRBJ2-7; D uncertain. CDR3 length: 15 amino acids. Deletions cut 5 bases from V and 0 bases from J, with 14 bases between. The CDR3 sequence is CASSVDGISSYEQYF. The CDR3 DNA reads TGTGCCAGCAGTGTGGACGGTATAAGCTCCTACGAGCAGTACTTC.

V and J are TRBV20-1 and TRBJ2-3; tentative D call: TRBD2 (5 bases). This CDR3 is built from 13 residues. Trimming left V 3 bases short and J 6 bases short, with 13 bases between. Germline lookup yields CDR1 DFQATT and CDR2 SNEGSKA (reference sequence). This chain's CDR3 is CSASTSKVDTQYF. The CDR3 DNA follows: TGCAGTGCTAGCACTAGTAAGGTTGATACGCAGTATTTT.

This chain joins TRBV29-1 and TRBJ2-3; D might be TRBD2 (6 bases). Trimming pared 5 bases from V and 2 bases from J, leaving 14 bases between. The CDR3 length is 14 residues. CDR1 SQVTM and CDR2 ANQGSEA come from the germline V gene. CDR3: CSVLASVYTDTQYF. The CDR3 coding sequence is TGCAGCGTTTTGGCTAGCGTCTACACAGATACGCAGTATTTT.

The table lists this clonotype with many counts. The chain links TRBV28 to TRBJ2-5; D gene uncertain. Germline V gene lookup returns CDR1 MDHEN and CDR2 SYDVKM. This CDR3 has 13 residues. Trimming shortened V by 3 bases and J by 5 bases, and 10 bases separated the two germline ends. The CDR3 region is CASSLFRWETQYF. The CDR3 region has the DNA TGTGCCAGCAGTTTGTTTCGGTGGGAGACCCAGTACTTC.

Details on this clonotype: At one end the junction does not follow the germline gene, possibly because of a read error. The CDR3 bases are TGTGCCAGCAGCCAGGACTTTCCCTACAATAAGCAGTTCTTC. Its protein is CASSQDFPYNKQFF. The chain carries TRBV4-2 and TRBJ2-1; maybe TRBD2 (5 bases). The CDR3 spans 14 residues. Germline V gene data show CDR1 as LGHNA and CDR2 as YNFKEQ.

This sequence joins TRBV6-1 and TRBJ2-7; no firm D call. Trimming stripped 5 bases from V and 2 bases from J, with 13 bases between. The germline gives CDR1 MNHNS, CDR2 SASEGT. The CDR3 runs 14 residues. This chain's CDR3 is CASSPYLGPYEQYF. The CDR3 nucleotides are TGTGCCAGCAGTCCGTACCTTGGGCCCTACGAGCAGTACTTC.

This clonotype showed up just a few times. The rearrangement links TRBV12-3 or TRBV12-4 to TRBJ2-1; TRBD2 matches at 13 bases. Germline trimming cut 7 bases from V and 6 bases from J; bases unmatched to any gene: 3. The CDR3 spans 14 residues. The CDR3 spells CASIGLAGVNEQFF. As DNA, the CDR3 is TGTGCCAGCATTGGACTAGCGGGAGTCAATGAGCAGTTCTTC.

This clonotype was detected many times. The chain uses TRBV6-2 or TRBV6-3 and TRBJ2-3; 7 bases map to TRBD1. V lost 6 bases and J lost 2; bases outside the gene matches: 5. The CDR3 contains 14 residues. Germline V gives CDR1 MNHEY, CDR2 SVGEGT. The CDR3 region is CASRIQGYTDTQYF. Here the CDR3 DNA reads TGTGCCAGCAGAATACAGGGGTACACAGATACGCAGTATTTT.

This clonotype was observed a few times. V is TRBV12-3 or TRBV12-4 and J is TRBJ2-2; D is perhaps TRBD2 (5 bases). Trimming left V 3 bases short and J 7 bases short, with 15 bases between. CDR3 length: 15 residues. This CDR3 is CASSFEGLMSGELFF. The CDR3, as DNA: TGTGCCAGCAGTTTTGAGGGCTTGATGAGCGGGGAGCTGTTTTTT.

This clonotype occurred a few times. The chain recombines TRBV20-1 with TRBJ2-1; TRBD2 aligns across 12 bases. Germline loops: CDR1 DFQATT, CDR2 SNEGSKA (reference sequence). The CDR3 is 17 amino acids. V was pared by 7 bases and J by 0 bases, with 10 bases of the junction left unmatched. The CDR3 loop reads CSVLGTSGSSSYNEQFF. The CDR3 bases are TGCAGTGTTCTGGGGACTAGCGGGTCTAGCTCCTACAATGAGCAGTTCTTC.

This clonotype was observed many times. This sequence joins TRBV7-3 and TRBJ2-6; D ambiguous. The germline gives CDR1 SGHTA, CDR2 FQGTGA. There are 14 residues in the CDR3. Trimming shortened V by 5 bases and J by 0 bases, and 5 bases separated the two germline ends. The CDR3 DNA follows: TGTGCCAGCAGCCCCATCTCTGGGGCCAACGTCCTGACTTTC. Residues: CASSPISGANVLTF.

This clonotype was observed a handful of times. The V and J genes are TRBV4-3 and TRBJ1-4; no reliable D call. V was clipped by 5 bases and J by 1 base, with 11 bases between them. The CDR3 is 15 amino acids. Germline values: CDR1 LGHNA, CDR2 YSLEER. The CDR3 reads CASSRAAQTNEKLFF. The DNA of the CDR3 is TGCGCCAGCAGCAGGGCGGCCCAAACTAATGAAAAACTGTTTTTT.

This clonotype was picked up a small number of times. The gene calls are TRBV20-1 and TRBJ2-7, with TRBD2 matching over 15 bases. The J segment lost 0 bases and the V segment lost 6 bases, leaving 6 bases of the junction unmatched. CDR1 is DFQATT and CDR2 is SNEGSKA in the germline V gene (reference sequence). There are 16 residues in the CDR3. The CDR3 DNA sequence: TGCAGTGCCACCGGGACTAGCGGGGGGCGCTCCTACGAGCAGTACTTC. Its protein is CSATGTSGGRSYEQYF.

This sequence joins TRBV7-2 and TRBJ2-7; 7 bases are a match to TRBD1. V was pared by 5 bases and J by 7 bases, with 11 bases of the junction left unmatched. The CDR3 is 14 amino acids. Germline CDR1 reads SGHTA; CDR2 reads FQGNSA. The CDR3 nucleotides read TGTGCCAGCAGCCCCGTATCAGGGGGTGATGAGCAGTACTTC. Protein product: CASSPVSGGDEQYF.

The gene calls are TRBV7-8 and TRBJ1-2, with a possible D match to TRBD1 (6 bases). From germline, CDR1 is SGHVS and CDR2 FQNEAQ. Trimming took off 4 bases at V and 8 bases at J, with 23 bases between the two ends. This CDR3 is built from 16 residues. CDR3 residues: CASSSADRRLGGGYTF. CDR3 nucleotides: TGTGCCAGCAGCTCAGCCGACAGGAGATTGGGAGGAGGCTACACCTTC.

This clonotype showed up just a few times. This chain uses TRBV5-1 with TRBJ1-1, with D unresolved. Per the germline V gene, CDR1 is SGHRS and CDR2 is YFSETQ. V gave up 5 bases and J gave up 6 bases, with 20 bases separating them. This CDR3 comprises 15 residues. CDR3 sequence (DNA): TGCGCCAGCAGTGACGGGCTCCCGGGGTGGGCTGAAGCTTTCTTT. Protein product: CASSDGLPGWAEAFF.

The rearrangement uses TRBV21-1 and TRBJ1-6; TRBD1 was called by the table and not checked on the DNA. TRBV21-1 is termed a pseudogene. The CDR3 covers 15 residues. The CDR3: CATPPQGNYNSPLHF. The CDR3 nucleotides are TGTGCCACCCCCCCCCAGGGGAACTATAATTCACCCCTCCACTTT.